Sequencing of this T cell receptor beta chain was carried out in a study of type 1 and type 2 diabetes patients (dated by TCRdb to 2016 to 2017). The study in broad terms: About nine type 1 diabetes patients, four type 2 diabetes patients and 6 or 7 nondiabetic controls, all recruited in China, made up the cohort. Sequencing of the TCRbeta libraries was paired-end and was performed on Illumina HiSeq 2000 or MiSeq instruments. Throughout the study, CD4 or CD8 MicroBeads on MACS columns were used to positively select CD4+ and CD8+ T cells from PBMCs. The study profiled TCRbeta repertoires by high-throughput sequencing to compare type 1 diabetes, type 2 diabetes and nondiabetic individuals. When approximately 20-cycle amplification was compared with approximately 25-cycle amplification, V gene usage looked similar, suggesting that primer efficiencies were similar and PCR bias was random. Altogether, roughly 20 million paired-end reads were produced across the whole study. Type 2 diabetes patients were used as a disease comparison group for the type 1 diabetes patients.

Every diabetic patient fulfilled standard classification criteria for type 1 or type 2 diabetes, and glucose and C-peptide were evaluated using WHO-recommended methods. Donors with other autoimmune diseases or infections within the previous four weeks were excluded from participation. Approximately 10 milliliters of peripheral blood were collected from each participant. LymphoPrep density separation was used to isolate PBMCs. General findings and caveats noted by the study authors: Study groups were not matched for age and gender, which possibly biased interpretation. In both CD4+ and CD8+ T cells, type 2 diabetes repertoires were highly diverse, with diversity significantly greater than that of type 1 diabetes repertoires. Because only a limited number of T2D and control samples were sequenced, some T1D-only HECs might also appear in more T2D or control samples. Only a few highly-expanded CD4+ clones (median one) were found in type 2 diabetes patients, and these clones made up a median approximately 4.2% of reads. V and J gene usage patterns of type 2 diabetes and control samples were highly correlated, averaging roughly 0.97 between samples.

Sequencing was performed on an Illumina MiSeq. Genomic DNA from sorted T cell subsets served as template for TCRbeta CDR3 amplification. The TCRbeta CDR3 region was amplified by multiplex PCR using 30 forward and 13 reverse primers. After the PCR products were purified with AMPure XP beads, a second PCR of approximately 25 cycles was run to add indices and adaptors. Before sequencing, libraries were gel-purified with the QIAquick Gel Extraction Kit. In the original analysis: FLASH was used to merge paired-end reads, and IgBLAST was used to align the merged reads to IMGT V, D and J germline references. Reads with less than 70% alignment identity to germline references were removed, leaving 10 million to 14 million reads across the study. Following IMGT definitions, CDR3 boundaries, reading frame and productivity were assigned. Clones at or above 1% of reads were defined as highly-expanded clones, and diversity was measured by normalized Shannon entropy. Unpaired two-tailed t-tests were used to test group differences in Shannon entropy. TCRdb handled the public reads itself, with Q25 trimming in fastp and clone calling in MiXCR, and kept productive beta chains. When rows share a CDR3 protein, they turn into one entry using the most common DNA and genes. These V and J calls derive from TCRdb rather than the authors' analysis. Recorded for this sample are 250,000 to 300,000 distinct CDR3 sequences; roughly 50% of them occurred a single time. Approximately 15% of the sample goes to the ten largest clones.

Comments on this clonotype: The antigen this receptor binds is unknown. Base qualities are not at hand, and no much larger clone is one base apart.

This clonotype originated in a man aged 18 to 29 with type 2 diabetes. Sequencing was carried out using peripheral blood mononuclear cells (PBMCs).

Here the CDR3 is given as CASSLGIPWANYGYTF. In nucleotides, the sequence is TGTGCCAGCAGCCTAGGGATTCCGTGGGCTAACTATGGCTACACCTTC. The V and J genes are TRBV12-3 or TRBV12-4 and TRBJ1-2, with no confident D gene call. The CDR3 holds 16 amino acids from the cysteine to the phenylalanine. Here the CDR3 DNA is all that survives: 48 bases in frame from base 1. Trimming takes 6 bases from V and 0 bases from J, and the germline ends sit 17 bases apart.